The 28 T cell receptor beta chains reported below all come from one sample, sequenced in a study of response to subunit inactivated influenza vaccine (dated by TCRdb to the late 2010s). The method was RT-PCR. TCRdb lists the instrument as Illumina HiSeq 2500. TCRdb took the public reads, trimmed them with fastp at Q25, ran MiXCR for clone calling and kept in-frame beta chains. Rows with a matching CDR3 protein are joined into one entry that keeps the most common DNA and genes. The sample table holds a few hundred thousand distinct CDR3 sequences, of which about 15% were seen once. The top ten clonotypes cover over 8.5% of the sample. Here the sequenced sample was PBMCs from blood, taken 11 to 12 days after vaccination. These receptors were taken from a man aged 45 to 65 who received an inactivated influenza vaccine. Donor details come from another sample of the same person, matched by shared clones.

Many counts were recorded for this clonotype. The chain has TRBV20-1 and TRBJ2-5; 8 positions agree with TRBD1. The CDR3 totals 16 residues. Germline-derived CDR1 and CDR2 are DFQATT and SNEGSKA (reference sequence). V was pared by 3 bases and J by 1 base, with 10 bases of the junction left unmatched. As DNA, the CDR3 is TGCAGTGCTAGTTCGACAGGGGTAATGGGCCAAGAGACCCAGTACTTC. As protein: CSASSTGVMGQETQYF.

In its sample, this clonotype was seen a few times. The DNA for the CDR3 is TGTGCCAGCAGTCATACAGGGGAAACTGAAGCTTTCTTT. It encodes CASSHTGETEAFF. The genes are TRBV6-1 and TRBJ1-1; 7 bases are a match to TRBD1. J lost 5 bases, V lost 5 bases, and 5 bases had no gene match. Germline V CDR1 and CDR2: MNHNS, SASEGT. This CDR3 has 13 amino acids.

This clonotype was observed a few times. V is TRBV20-1 and J is TRBJ2-7; a weak D match, TRBD1 (6 bases). Germline V gene data show CDR1 as DFQATT and CDR2 as SNEGSKA (reference sequence). Trimming removed 3 bases at V and 3 bases at J, with 12 bases between. The CDR3 runs to 13 residues. This chain's CDR3 is CSARGHAGYEQYF. As DNA, the CDR3 is TGCAGTGCTAGGGGACATGCGGGCTACGAGCAGTACTTC.

This clonotype has at least ten counts. The chain uses TRBV28 and TRBJ2-3; unclear D gene. Germline V gives CDR1 MDHEN, CDR2 SYDVKM. The germline V and J ends were trimmed by 9 bases and 2 bases, with 15 bases remaining between them. CDR3 length: 14 residues. The CDR3 is CASMGSPPTDTQYF. The CDR3 bases are TGTGCCAGTATGGGGTCCCCCCCCACAGATACGCAGTATTTT.

Many counts were recorded for this clonotype. The chain is built from TRBV28 and TRBJ1-5; the D gene is possibly TRBD1 (6 bases). Germline lookup yields CDR1 MDHEN and CDR2 SYDVKM. The V gene lost 4 bases and the J gene lost 6 bases, with 10 bases spanning the gap. The CDR3 sequence is 13 residues long. DNA of the CDR3: TGTGCCAGCAGTTGGGGGCGGGCTCAGCCCCAGCATTTT. Amino acid sequence: CASSWGRAQPQHF.

The chain joins TRBV7-9 to TRBJ2-7; D is possibly TRBD2 (6 bases). Trimming left V 4 bases short and J 0 bases short, with 13 bases between. Per the germline V gene, CDR1 is SEHNR and CDR2 is FQNEAQ (reference sequence). The CDR3 loop spans 15 amino acids. CDR3 amino acids: CASSSAGIASYEQYF. For the CDR3, the DNA is TGTGCCAGCAGCTCCGCGGGGATTGCCTCCTACGAGCAGTACTTC. Variable domain in full (rest from reference TRBV7-9 and TRBJ2-7): DTGVSQNPRHKITKRGQNVTFRCDPISEHNRLYWYRQTLGQGPEFLTYFQNEAQLEKSRLLSDRFSAERPKGSFSTLEIQRTEQGDSAMYLCASSSAGIASYEQYFGPGTRLTVT.

In this sample, this clonotype turned up a few times. The V gene is TRBV6-1, the J gene TRBJ1-2; 8 nucleotides match TRBD1. The CDR3 is 14 residues long. V lost 6 bases and J lost 5; bases outside the gene matches: 8. Germline CDR1 reads MNHNS; CDR2 reads SASEGT. The CDR3 nucleotides read TGTGCCAGCAGCCTAAGACAGGGGAGATATGGCTACACCTTC. Translation gives CASSLRQGRYGYTF.

Concerning this clonotype: An end of the junction does not agree with germline; a read error may underlie this. J is TRBJ2-5 and V is TRBV7-9, with 9 nucleotides matching TRBD2. CDR1 and CDR2 from the germline V gene are SEHNR and FQNEAQ (reference sequence). This CDR3 spans 15 amino acids. CDR3: CASKGGLAGPGTHYF. The CDR3, as DNA: TGTGCCAGCAAGGGGGGACTAGCTGGGCCCGGGACCCATTACTTC.

A note on this clonotype: The junction shows a germline mismatch at one end, possibly a read error. This chain joins TRBV7-2 and TRBJ2-7; 9 bases map to TRBD1. Germline assignment: CDR1 SGHTA and CDR2 FQGNSA. The CDR3 sequence is 15 residues long. The CDR3 DNA sequence: TGTGCCAGCACCTTAGGCGGGACAGGGTACTACGAGCAGTACTTC. Encoded protein: CASTLGGTGYYEQYF.

V usage is TRBV30 and J usage is TRBJ1-1; 9 bases map to TRBD1. Germline CDR1 is GTSNPN and CDR2 is SVGIG (reference sequence). V lost 0 bases to trimming and J lost 7 bases; unmatched junction nucleotides: 6. CDR3 size: 14 residues. Written as DNA, the CDR3 is TGTGCCTGGAGTGTACAGGGGGCTGCTGGTGAAGCTTTCTTT. Encoded protein: CAWSVQGAAGEAFF.

This clonotype was seen a handful of times. The chain recombines TRBV13 with TRBJ1-4; no reliable D call. V was clipped by 5 bases and J by 3 bases, with 13 bases between them. The germline CDR1 and CDR2 sequences are PRHDT and FYEKMQ (reference sequence). This CDR3 region has 15 residues. The CDR3 DNA reads TGTGCCAGCAGCGCCGGGTGGAGTTCTAATGAAAAACTGTTTTTT. As protein: CASSAGWSSNEKLFF.

There are many counts of this clonotype. The V call is TRBV7-9, the J call TRBJ1-1; 7 positions agree with TRBD1. Germline assignment: CDR1 SEHNR and CDR2 FQNEAQ (reference sequence). The CDR3 length is 13 residues. The V gene end was trimmed by 4 bases and the J gene end by 1 base; junction bases not matched to a gene: 0. Here the CDR3 DNA reads TGTGCCAGCAGCTGGACAGGGAACACTGAAGCTTTCTTT. Translating gives CASSWTGNTEAFF.

This clonotype was seen more than once but under ten times. V is TRBV14 and J is TRBJ1-4; 7 bases are a match to TRBD1. The V gene end was trimmed by 4 bases and the J gene end by 4 bases; junction bases not matched to a gene: 6. From germline, CDR1 is SGHDN and CDR2 FVKESK. This CDR3 comprises 15 residues. CDR3 sequence (DNA): TGTGCCAGCAGCCCACAGGGGAAACTTAATGAAAAACTGTTTTTT. The encoded protein is CASSPQGKLNEKLFF.

This clonotype has just a few counts. The V and J genes are TRBV3-1 and TRBJ2-7, with D hard to call. This CDR3 is built from 13 residues. CDR1 is LGHDT and CDR2 is YNNKEL in the germline V gene (reference sequence). V lost 1 base and J lost 3, with 7 bases in between. The CDR3 region is CASSQGHFYEQYF. The CDR3 DNA sequence: TGTGCCAGCAGCCAAGGACACTTCTACGAGCAGTACTTC.

This clonotype was observed a handful of times. The chain employs TRBV9 and TRBJ2-7, with 9 bases that match TRBD2. CDR3 size: 16 residues. V gave up 4 bases and J gave up 6 bases; unmatched junction bases: 14. Germline CDR1 SGDLS, CDR2 YYNGEE. The CDR3 DNA reads TGTGCCAGCAGCCCCAGACCGTCTAGCGGGGAATCCGAGCAGTACTTC. As protein: CASSPRPSSGESEQYF.

This clonotype was counted between two and nine times. The CDR3 DNA reads as TGTGCCAGCAGTCCTACGACTAGCGGGAGTCGGGAGACCCAGTACTTC. Its translation: CASSPTTSGSRETQYF. The chain uses TRBV12-3 or TRBV12-4 and TRBJ2-5; 12 positions agree with TRBD2. After removal of 5 bases from V and 5 bases from J, the junction contained 9 bases not matched to a gene. The CDR3 sequence is 16 residues long.

This clonotype was observed a few times. This chain connects TRBV19 to TRBJ2-3; D gene uncertain. The germline V gene has CDR1 LNHDA and CDR2 SQIVND (reference sequence). V shed 1 base and J shed 1 base, with 15 bases lying between them. CDR3 length equals 17 residues. CDR3 amino acids: CASSIVIGPTRTDTQYF. The CDR3 nucleotides are TGTGCCAGTAGTATAGTAATTGGGCCAACGCGCACAGATACGCAGTATTTT.

The chain carries TRBV5-1 and TRBJ2-2; maybe TRBD1 (6 bases). With 5 bases removed from V and 0 bases from J, the gap between germline ends came to 11 bases. The CDR3 has 15 amino acids. Germline V gene data show CDR1 as SGHRS and CDR2 as YFSETQ. In DNA, the CDR3 is TGCGCCAGCAGGCGACAGGTCTCGAACACCGGGGAGCTGTTTTTT. Translating it yields CASRRQVSNTGELFF.

This clonotype has more than one count but fewer than ten. V gene TRBV18 combines with J gene TRBJ1-2; 8 nucleotides agree with TRBD1. CDR1 and CDR2 (germline): KGHSH, LQKENI. This CDR3 is 15 amino acids long. Trimming cost V 6 bases and J 6 bases; bases outside gene matches: 12. For the CDR3, the DNA is TGTGCCAGCTCCCCCGGGACAGGCTCCTTCGATGGCTACACCTTC. Residues: CASSPGTGSFDGYTF. Filled out from reference TRBV18 and TRBJ1-2, the complete variable domain reads NAGVMQNPRHLVRRRGQEARLRCSPMKGHSHVYWYRQLPEEGLKFMVYLQKENIIDESGMPKERFSAEFPKEGPSILRIQQVVRGDSAAYFCASSPGTGSFDGYTFGSGTRLTVV.

The rearrangement links TRBV10-3 to TRBJ1-2; 7 bases match TRBD1. This CDR3 comprises 18 residues. Germline CDR1 ENHRY, CDR2 SYGVKD. V lost 0 bases and J lost 1; bases outside the gene matches: 11. The CDR3 DNA is TGTGCCATCAGTGAGTCTCCCGGACAGGTCGCTAATAACTATGGCTACACCTTC. Its protein product is CAISESPGQVANNYGYTF.

Only a few counts were recorded for this clonotype. This chain connects TRBV20-1 to TRBJ2-5, with D hard to call. Deletions cut 0 bases from V and 0 bases from J, with 8 bases between. The length of the CDR3 is 14 residues. The germline V gene has CDR1 DFQATT and CDR2 SNEGSKA (reference sequence). The DNA of the CDR3 is TGCAGTGCTAGAGATGGATACGACCAAGAGACCCAGTACTTC. Encoded protein: CSARDGYDQETQYF.

The chain employs TRBV7-2 and TRBJ2-5; D assignment may be TRBD1 or TRBD2 (5 bases each). Looked up from germline, CDR1 is SGHTA and CDR2 is FQGNSA. The germline V and J ends were trimmed by 5 bases and 1 base, with 17 bases remaining between them. The CDR3 contains 16 residues. The CDR3 spells CASSRSRDEIQETQYF. DNA of the CDR3: TGTGCCAGCAGCCGCTCTAGGGACGAAATCCAAGAGACCCAGTACTTC.

The V and J genes are TRBV7-2 and TRBJ2-5; D ambiguous. CDR1 is SGHTA and CDR2 is FQGNSA in the germline V gene. The CDR3 has 13 residues. With 0 bases removed from V and 5 bases from J, the gap between germline ends came to 7 bases. In nucleotides, the CDR3 is TGTGCCAGCAGCTTAGCCTCGTGGGAGACCCAGTACTTC. Protein: CASSLASWETQYF. The whole variable domain, filled in from reference TRBV7-2 and TRBJ2-5, reads GAGVSQSPSNKVTEKGKDVELRCDPISGHTALYWYRQSLGQGLEFLIYFQGNSAPDKSGLPSDRFSAERTGGSVSTLTIQRTQQEDSAVYLCASSLASWETQYFGPGTRLLVL.

This clonotype has a count of ten or more. The gene calls are TRBV28 and TRBJ2-5; TRBD2 matches 7 bases. The length of the CDR3 is 14 residues. Per germline, CDR1 MDHEN and CDR2 SYDVKM. V shed 8 bases, J shed 6 bases, and the junction held 12 bases outside the gene matches. The CDR3 spells CASGYGGSRQTQYF. Here the CDR3 DNA reads TGTGCCAGCGGCTATGGCGGGAGTAGACAGACCCAGTACTTC.

The chain uses TRBV6-2 or TRBV6-3 and TRBJ1-5; D is uncertain. CDR3 length: 17 residues. Per the germline V gene, CDR1 is MNHEY and CDR2 is SVGEGT. Trimming removed 7 bases at V and 0 bases at J, with 19 bases between. In DNA form, the CDR3 reads TGTGCCAGCACCCCAAGCCTCGAACAGAATAGCAATCAGCCCCAGCATTTT. It specifies CASTPSLEQNSNQPQHF.

This clonotype turned up a few times. CDR3 sequence (DNA): TGTGCCAGCAGCTTAGATCACGGGGTATCCTACAATGAGCAGTTCTTC. It specifies CASSLDHGVSYNEQFF. This chain uses TRBV11-2 with TRBJ2-1; D is possibly TRBD2 (5 bases). CDR1 is SGHAT and CDR2 is FQNNGV in the germline V gene. This CDR3 spans 16 amino acids. Trimming stripped 0 bases from V and 1 base from J, with 10 bases between.

The chain recombines TRBV28 with TRBJ2-2; D is uncertain. The CDR3 runs 13 residues. The V and J ends lost 8 bases and 1 base respectively, with 8 bases between them. The V gene's germline CDR1 is MDHEN and CDR2 SYDVKM. The CDR3 DNA sequence: TGTGCCAGCGAATTAGGGAACACCGGGGAGCTGTTTTTT. Its translation: CASELGNTGELFF.

The V gene is TRBV10-3, the J gene TRBJ2-5; D is uncertain. The CDR3 sequence is 17 residues long. Trimming removed 0 bases at V and 5 bases at J, with 19 bases between. Germline V lookup: CDR1 ENHRY, CDR2 SYGVKD. The DNA for the CDR3 is TGTGCCATCAGTGAGTCTTGGAACACCCAAATCGGGGAGACCCAGTACTTC. Translating gives CAISESWNTQIGETQYF.